What follows are 9 T cell receptor beta chains derived from one specimen sequenced in a study of T cell responses to AZD1222 COVID-19 vaccine. Clones were read by immunoSEQ multiplex PCR, and TCRdb kept only the in-frame ones, dropping some. The sample records 130,000 or so clones, around nine tenths being singletons. The specimen comprised peripheral blood, sampled on day 0 of AZD1222 vaccination. The receptors were gathered from an adult in good health.

V gene TRBV18 combines with J gene TRBJ1-3, with TRBD1 as a possible D gene (5 bases). This CDR3 contains 14 residues. V was shortened by 5 bases and J by 0 bases, with 8 bases between the two germline ends. CDR1 is KGHSH and CDR2 is LQKENI in the germline V gene. The CDR3 sequence: CASSEGSSGNTIYF. As DNA, the CDR3 is TGTGCCAGCTCAGAGGGGAGCTCTGGAAACACCATATATTTT.

The chain recombines TRBV4-3 with TRBJ2-2, with TRBD2 matching over 13 bases. The CDR3 covers 18 residues. The V gene end was trimmed by 0 bases and the J gene end by 0 bases; junction bases not matched to a gene: 1. Germline lookup yields CDR1 LGHNA and CDR2 YSLEER. The CDR3: CASSQEGLAGANTGELFF. As DNA, the CDR3 is TGCGCCAGCAGCCAAGAAGGACTAGCGGGAGCGAACACCGGGGAGCTGTTTTTT.

In this sample, this clone turned up a few times. The chain recombines TRBV9 with TRBJ1-1; TRBD1 is a possible D gene (6 bases). Trimming left V 2 bases short and J 4 bases short, with 12 bases between. This CDR3 is 14 amino acids long. In germline, CDR1 is SGDLS, CDR2 YYNGEE. The CDR3 region has the DNA TGTGCCAGCAGCGTGGCAGAACAGGGCACTGAAGCTTTCTTT. Protein: CASSVAEQGTEAFF.

The chain employs TRBV5-1 and TRBJ1-4, with TRBD1 matching over 8 bases. V dropped 2 bases and J dropped 5; count of bases not matched to a gene: 11. This CDR3 is 17 amino acids long. The germline V gene has CDR1 SGHRS and CDR2 YFSETQ. The CDR3 DNA sequence: TGCGCCAGCAGCTTAACCGCCAGGGGGCAGGGGAATGAAAAACTGTTTTTT. It specifies CASSLTARGQGNEKLFF.

CDR3 protein: CASSFQGGESLTEAFF. Written as DNA, the CDR3 is TGTGCCAGCAGCTTCCAAGGAGGGGAGAGTCTCACTGAAGCTTTCTTT. V and J are TRBV11-2 and TRBJ1-1, with D maybe TRBD1 (5 bases). The germline V gene has CDR1 SGHAT and CDR2 FQNNGV. The CDR3 has 16 amino acids. The ends were cut back, 3 bases at V and 4 bases at J, with 18 bases in the middle.

The chain recombines TRBV7-2 with TRBJ2-5, with D possibly TRBD2 on 5 matching bases. Per germline, CDR1 SGHTA and CDR2 FQGNSA. Trimming pared 6 bases from V and 5 bases from J, leaving 22 bases between. The CDR3 has 16 residues. DNA of the CDR3: TGTGCCAGCAGTACTCATAGGTGGGATAGCGATGAGACCCAGTACTTC. Amino acids: CASSTHRWDSDETQYF.

The chain recombines TRBV6-2 or TRBV6-3 with TRBJ2-7; TRBD2 matches at 10 bases. This CDR3 has 18 residues. V was pared by 0 bases and J by 6 bases, with 14 bases of the junction left unmatched. CDR1 is MNHEY, CDR2 SVGEGT, per germline. The CDR3 sequence is CASSYSMSAQREGREQYF. Here the CDR3 DNA reads TGTGCCAGCAGTTACTCGATGTCCGCGCAGCGGGAGGGCCGCGAGCAGTACTTC.

CDR3 in amino acids: CAISGDGNTIYF. The CDR3 region has the DNA TGTGCCATCAGTGGAGATGGAAACACCATATATTTT. This chain links TRBV10-3 with TRBJ1-3; no clear D gene. The CDR3 spans 12 residues. The V gene's germline CDR1 is ENHRY and CDR2 SYGVKD. V lost 4 bases and J 3 bases, leaving 4 bases between the germline ends.

The rearrangement links TRBV29-1 to TRBJ2-3, with D perhaps TRBD1 or TRBD2 (5 bases each). Germline V gene sequence: CDR1 SQVTM, CDR2 ANQGSEA. CDR3 length: 14 amino acids. Trimming removed 1 base at V and 8 bases at J, with 16 bases between. CDR3 DNA: TGCAGCGTTGAAGTCACGTCTACGGGGACTACGCAGTATTTT. As protein: CSVEVTSTGTTQYF.